Listed below are T cell receptor beta chains from one sample, sequenced in a study of T cell responses to AZD1222 COVID-19 vaccine. Libraries were prepared by immunoSEQ multiplex PCR; TCRdb keeps only in-frame clonotypes and omits some of them. The top ten hold 5% to 5.5% of the sample, which has 150,000 or so clones, roughly nine tenths seen once. Sequenced material: peripheral blood, taken on day 0 of AZD1222 vaccination. The receptors derive from an adult in good health. Both conserved end residues are part of each CDR3. The order of the fields is D gene, J gene, V gene, CDR3 protein. The D gene is left open where the match is weak.

D gene: -
J gene: TRBJ2-7
V gene: TRBV21-1
CDR3 protein: CASSIRRSQTDYEQYF

D gene: -
J gene: TRBJ2-1
V gene: TRBV11-2
CDR3 protein: CASSLPPGSGRRPNEQFF

D gene: TRBD2
J gene: TRBJ2-1
V gene: TRBV7-3
CDR3 protein: CASSLTFDAGGDNEQFF

D gene: TRBD2
J gene: TRBJ2-1
V gene: TRBV9
CDR3 protein: CASSALSGTGNEQFF

D gene: -
J gene: TRBJ1-2
V gene: TRBV28
CDR3 protein: CASSPNSGLYYGYTF

D gene: -
J gene: TRBJ1-6
V gene: TRBV27
CDR3 protein: CASSPNTLDSPLHF

D gene: -
J gene: TRBJ1-5
V gene: TRBV6-2/TRBV6-3
CDR3 protein: CASSYSGRGPQPQHF

D gene: TRBD1
J gene: TRBJ1-2
V gene: TRBV4-2
CDR3 protein: CASSQELLTGDYGYTF

D gene: -
J gene: TRBJ2-1
V gene: TRBV5-4
CDR3 protein: CASSFLQGSSEQFF

D gene: -
J gene: TRBJ2-1
V gene: TRBV19
CDR3 protein: CASSIVAGSYNEQFF

D gene: -
J gene: TRBJ1-1
V gene: TRBV5-1
CDR3 protein: CASSLDWTANTEAFF

D gene: TRBD2
J gene: TRBJ2-4
V gene: TRBV18
CDR3 protein: CASSPPGALAGGNIQYF

D gene: -
J gene: TRBJ1-2
V gene: TRBV7-5
CDR3 protein: CVRSLVGLGAGDNYGYTF

D gene: TRBD2
J gene: TRBJ2-7
V gene: TRBV6-5
CDR3 protein: CASSYSILAGGYEQYF

D gene: -
J gene: TRBJ2-5
V gene: TRBV9
CDR3 protein: CASSPSVGQETQYF

D gene: TRBD1
J gene: TRBJ1-6
V gene: TRBV11-2
CDR3 protein: CASSSPLGQKNSPLHF

D gene: -
J gene: TRBJ1-1
V gene: TRBV5-1
CDR3 protein: CASSLAVGGTVEAFF

D gene: TRBD1
J gene: TRBJ1-5
V gene: TRBV6-1
CDR3 protein: CASSDTGAARQPQHF

D gene: -
J gene: TRBJ2-7
V gene: TRBV3-1/TRBV3-2
CDR3 protein: CASSQTNSYEQYF

D gene: -
J gene: TRBJ1-1
V gene: TRBV19
CDR3 protein: CAMDIHVQAFF

D gene: TRBD1
J gene: TRBJ1-1
V gene: TRBV3-1/TRBV3-2
CDR3 protein: CASSMGQGDTEAFF

D gene: TRBD2
J gene: TRBJ2-1
V gene: TRBV4-2
CDR3 protein: CASSPRASGSNEQFF

D gene: -
J gene: TRBJ1-1
V gene: TRBV2
CDR3 protein: CASRDPNTEAFF

D gene: TRBD2
J gene: TRBJ2-7
V gene: TRBV24-1
CDR3 protein: CATSEQLAGVGEQYF

D gene: -
J gene: TRBJ2-5
V gene: TRBV5-1
CDR3 protein: CASSLASGVETQYF

D gene: -
J gene: TRBJ2-2
V gene: TRBV27
CDR3 protein: CASRTERGELFF

D gene: -
J gene: TRBJ1-1
V gene: TRBV4-1
CDR3 protein: CASSPNPGRGHTEAFF

D gene: TRBD1
J gene: TRBJ2-4
V gene: TRBV23-1
CDR3 protein: CASSQLGTGGPQIDIQYF

D gene: -
J gene: TRBJ1-6
V gene: TRBV7-3
CDR3 protein: CASSLTEGSPLHF

D gene: -
J gene: TRBJ1-2
V gene: TRBV2
CDR3 protein: CASSEGRPYGYTF

D gene: -
J gene: TRBJ2-6
V gene: TRBV5-8
CDR3 protein: CASTSSGANVLTF

D gene: TRBD2
J gene: TRBJ2-7
V gene: TRBV19
CDR3 protein: CASSVSGRAYEQYF

D gene: TRBD2
J gene: TRBJ2-2
V gene: TRBV28
CDR3 protein: CASRPSGGTGELFF

D gene: -
J gene: TRBJ1-1
V gene: TRBV6-5
CDR3 protein: CASSYGQRRTEAFF

D gene: -
J gene: TRBJ2-7
V gene: TRBV5-4
CDR3 protein: CASSLGFEGSYEQYF

D gene: -
J gene: TRBJ1-2
V gene: TRBV3-1/TRBV3-2
CDR3 protein: CASSQESGYGYTF

D gene: -
J gene: TRBJ2-1
V gene: TRBV29-1
CDR3 protein: CSVEPSSVGDNEQFF

D gene: -
J gene: TRBJ2-1
V gene: TRBV4-1
CDR3 protein: CASSRRVIFAYNEQFF

D gene: TRBD1
J gene: TRBJ1-5
V gene: TRBV27
CDR3 protein: CASRRTGGGQPQHF

D gene: TRBD2
J gene: TRBJ2-1
V gene: TRBV4-2
CDR3 protein: CASSQDWAGGLREQFF

D gene: -
J gene: TRBJ1-2
V gene: TRBV10-1
CDR3 protein: CASSESKFPNYYGYTF

D gene: -
J gene: TRBJ1-5
V gene: TRBV7-8
CDR3 protein: CASSLDGYSNQPQHF

D gene: -
J gene: TRBJ2-7
V gene: TRBV2
CDR3 protein: CASGREFRSYEQYF

D gene: TRBD1
J gene: TRBJ1-2
V gene: TRBV2
CDR3 protein: CASRDLSGGYGYTF

D gene: -
J gene: TRBJ1-6
V gene: TRBV2
CDR3 protein: CASSRDGRNSPLHF

D gene: -
J gene: TRBJ1-1
V gene: TRBV7-2
CDR3 protein: CASRLGGAINTEAFF

D gene: TRBD1
J gene: TRBJ2-7
V gene: TRBV28
CDR3 protein: CASTSGTDIYEQYF

D gene: -
J gene: TRBJ1-6
V gene: TRBV9
CDR3 protein: CASSPDTDSPLHF

D gene: -
J gene: TRBJ2-2
V gene: TRBV3-1/TRBV3-2
CDR3 protein: CASSQVGTGELFF

D gene: TRBD2
J gene: TRBJ2-5
V gene: TRBV2
CDR3 protein: CASSDSGGRETQYF